The following is a T cell receptor (beta chain) sequence with its context. No antigen is known for it. The read is 3 residues too short to cover the CDR3 end, so that end is filled in from the germline J gene. This specimen belongs to a study of T cells in women clearing cervical HPV infection (dated by TCRdb to 2017 to 2018). Context from the whole study: The cases were some 27 women with histologically confirmed HPV16-related CIN3 or worse, and 2 of these cases were invasive cancers. The controls were some 23 women whose single incident HPV16 infection cleared within 12 months with no development of precancer or cancer. Case blood was taken at the visit when the lesion was first identified, whereas control blood was taken when infection was no longer detected. For cases, the median interval between lesion detection and blood sampling was more than 130 days, with an interquartile range of roughly 80 to 200 days. Because only a few women had HLA typing data, the possibility that HLA type acted as a confounder could not be ruled out. This exploratory proof-of-principle case-control study, nested within the Guanacaste HPV Natural History Study in Costa Rica, compared TCR repertoires among women with different cervical HPV16 outcomes. Cases and controls were matched on year of sample collection and on age within five years. A median age of 34 years was observed in cases versus roughly 38 in controls, and no significant differences in baseline characteristics were found. The parent cohort enrolled around 10,000 women aged 18 or older in Guanacaste, Costa Rica, during about 1992 to 1995 and followed them for less than 9 years. Quality controls consisted of five blinded duplicates per group, for a total of roughly 60 samples made up of approximately 50 participants and ten or so replicates.

Every participant had a single incident cervical HPV16 infection, and women with prevalent HPV16 infections were excluded. Cervical HPV DNA was detected by MY09/MY11 PCR and genotyped by dot-blot hybridization. Fifteen mL of heparinized blood were centrifuged, and the buffy coat was split into aliquots, frozen at -30 degrees C, and then kept at -80 degrees C. QIAGEN kits were used to extract genomic DNA from buffy coat specimens. Study-wide findings and limitations: The cross-sectional design could not show whether the associations came before the infection or were a result of it, and neither effector/memory subsets nor HPV-specific T cells were isolated. T-cell numbers per sample were unknown, so richness differences could reflect varying T-cell content rather than repertoire biology. Random forest classifiers that combined richness and V gene abundances separated cases from controls with an estimated AUC of around 0.8. TCR repertoire richness was significantly higher in CIN3+ cases than in controls across sequencing depths, while evenness did not differ. Cases had lower TRBV6-7 relative abundance than controls (0.11% versus 0.16%; Bonferroni P = 0.0008).

Using the immunoSEQ assay, multiplex PCR amplified TCR beta CDR3 regions from an average of roughly 1,100 ng of genomic DNA per sample. Primer bias was corrected in the assay by using a complete synthetic TCR repertoire to establish an amplification baseline. The amplicons were sequenced using the Illumina platform. As for the original processing: Sequence errors were corrected by clustering with frequency ratios and a modified nearest-neighbor algorithm, and the sequences were then analyzed in the immunoSEQ Analyzer using IMGT gene definitions. At each rarefaction depth, TCR richness and evenness were averaged across 20 rarefaction repeats, and any sample with fewer sequences than the depth was left out. V, D and J gene relative abundances were compared between groups with Wilcoxon rank sum tests, applying FDR correction. In the blinded duplicates, the intraclass correlation was about 95% for TCR richness and averaged about 73% across fewer than 80 gene segments. TCRdb limited this immuneACCESS table to in-frame rearrangements with V and J called. A share of clones is missing; checked studies link under half to unresolved V genes, and the rest is unexplained. The V and J calls and clone size were taken over from that table, and D and trimming were inferred from the DNA. The sample's table lists a count of tens of thousands of clones. The ten biggest clones cover 6.6% of the sample.

The germline V gene provides CDR1 WSHSY and CDR2 SAAADI. After removal of 7 bases from V and 6 bases from J, the junction retains 10 bases not matched to a gene. The CDR3 starts with the cysteine, ends with the phenylalanine, and has 14 residues. Only the CDR3 bases that were read are kept: 33 of them, in frame from base 1. Sequenced: blood buffy coat. The chain is assembled from TRBV10-2 and TRBJ2-7, with 9 central nucleotides matching TRBD1. The TCR originated in a woman aged 18 to 69 with a cervical HPV16 infection that either progressed to CIN3+ or cleared (not recorded which). The CDR3 loop reads CASTPGQGLSEQYF. CDR3 DNA (partial): TGCGCCAGCACGCCGGGACAGGGTCTCTCCGAG.